This record looks at one TCR beta chain sequence and its context. Its antigen remains unknown. These data belong to a study of T cell responses to AZD1222 COVID-19 vaccine. Sequencing used immunoSEQ multiplex PCR; TCRdb keeps in-frame clones, though not all of them. Found here are 150,000 to 200,000 clones, 87% of them singletons; the top ten hold around 2.9%. CDR1 and CDR2 (germline): SGHKS, YYEKEE (reference sequence). V was clipped by 4 bases and J by 2 bases; unmatched bases: 6. This CDR3 contains 16 residues. Findings and limits, study-wide: In the spike-specific TCR repertoire, nearly half reportedly target unmutated variant regions. The donor cohort was predominantly white British with a female majority, and clonal diversity may have been underestimated. Just a handful of AZD1222 recipients tested seropositive at baseline. Repertoires were sampled only after the peak T cell response.

The receptor was isolated from an adult in good health. The material was peripheral blood, obtained on day 0 of MenACWY control vaccination. This sequence joins TRBV5-5 and TRBJ2-2, with 9 bases identical to TRBD1. CDR3 amino acids: CASSRRGQGNTGELFF. The DNA for the CDR3 is TGTGCCAGCAGCCGAAGGGGACAGGGTAACACCGGGGAGCTGTTTTTT.